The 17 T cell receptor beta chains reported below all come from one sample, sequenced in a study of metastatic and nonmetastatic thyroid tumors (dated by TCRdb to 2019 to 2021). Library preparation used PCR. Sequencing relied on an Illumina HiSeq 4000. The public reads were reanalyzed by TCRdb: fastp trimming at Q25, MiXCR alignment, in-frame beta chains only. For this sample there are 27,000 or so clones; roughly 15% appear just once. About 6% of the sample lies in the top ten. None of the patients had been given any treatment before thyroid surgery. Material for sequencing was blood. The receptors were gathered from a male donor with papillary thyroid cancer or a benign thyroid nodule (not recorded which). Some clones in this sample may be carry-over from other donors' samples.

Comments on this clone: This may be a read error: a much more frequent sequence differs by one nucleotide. The CDR3 loop reads CASSQTSCEQFF. The CDR3 coding sequence is TGTGCCAGCAGCCAAACTAGCTGTGAGCAGTTCTTC. The chain joins TRBV14 to TRBJ2-1, with D possibly TRBD2 on 6 matching bases. Trimming removed 2 bases at V and 9 bases at J, with 8 bases between. Germline V gene data show CDR1 as SGHDN and CDR2 as FVKESK. This CDR3 is 12 amino acids long.

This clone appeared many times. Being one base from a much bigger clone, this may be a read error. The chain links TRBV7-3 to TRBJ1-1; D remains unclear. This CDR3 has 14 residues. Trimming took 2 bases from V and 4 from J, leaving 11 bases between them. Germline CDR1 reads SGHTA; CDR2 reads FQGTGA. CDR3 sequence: CASSLHGLSTEAFF. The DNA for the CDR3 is TGTGCCAGCAGCTTACACGGACTGAGCACTGAAGCTTTCTTT.

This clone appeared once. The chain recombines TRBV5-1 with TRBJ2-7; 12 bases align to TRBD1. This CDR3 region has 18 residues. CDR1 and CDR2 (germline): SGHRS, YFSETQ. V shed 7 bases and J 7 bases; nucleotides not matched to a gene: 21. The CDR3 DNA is TGCGCCAGCTCCAGTTTGGGTACCCCGGGACAGGGGGCTCAGGAGCAGTACTTC. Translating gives CASSSLGTPGQGAQEQYF. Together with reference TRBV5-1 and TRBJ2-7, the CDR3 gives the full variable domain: KAGVTQTPRYLIKTRGQQVTLSCSPISGHRSVSWYQQTPGQGLQFLFEYFSETQRNKGNFPGRFSGRQFSNSRSEMNVSTLELGDSALYLCASSSLGTPGQGAQEQYFGPGTRLTVT.

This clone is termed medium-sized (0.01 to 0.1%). The CDR3 coding sequence is TGTGCCAGCAGTCGTCCCGGGACAGGAACCGAGCAGTACTTC. It specifies CASSRPGTGTEQYF. The rearrangement links TRBV12-3 or TRBV12-4 to TRBJ2-7, with TRBD1 matching over 8 bases. This CDR3 is built from 14 residues. Unmatched junction bases numbered 9, after V lost 5 bases and J lost 6 bases.

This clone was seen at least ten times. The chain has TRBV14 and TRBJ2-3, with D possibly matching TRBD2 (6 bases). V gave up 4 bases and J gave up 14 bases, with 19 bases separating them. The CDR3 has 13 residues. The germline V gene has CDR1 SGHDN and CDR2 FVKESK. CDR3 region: CASSPRVGGAGYF. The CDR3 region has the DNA TGTGCCAGCAGCCCCCGCGTGGGAGGTGCTGGGTATTTT.

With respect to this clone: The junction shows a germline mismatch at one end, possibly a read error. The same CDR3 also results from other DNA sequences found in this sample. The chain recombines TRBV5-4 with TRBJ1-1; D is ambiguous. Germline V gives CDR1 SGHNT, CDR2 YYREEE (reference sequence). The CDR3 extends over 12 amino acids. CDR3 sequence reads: CASSPGWTEAFF. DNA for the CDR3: TGTGCCAGCAGCCCGGGGTGGACTGAAGCCTTCTTT. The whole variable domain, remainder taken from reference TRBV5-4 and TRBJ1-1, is ETGVTQSPTHLIKTRGQQVTLRCSSQSGHNTVSWYQQALGQGPQFIFQYYREEENGRGNFPPRFSGLQFPNYSSELNVNALELDDSALYLCASSPGWTEAFFGQGTRLTVV.

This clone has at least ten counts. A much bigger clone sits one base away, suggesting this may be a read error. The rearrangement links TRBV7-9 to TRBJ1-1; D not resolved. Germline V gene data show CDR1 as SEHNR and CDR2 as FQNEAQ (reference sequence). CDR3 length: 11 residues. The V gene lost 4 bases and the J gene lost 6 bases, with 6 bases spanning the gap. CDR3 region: CASSSPPEAFF. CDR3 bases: TGTGCCAGCAGCTCCCCCCCTGAAGCTTTCTTT.

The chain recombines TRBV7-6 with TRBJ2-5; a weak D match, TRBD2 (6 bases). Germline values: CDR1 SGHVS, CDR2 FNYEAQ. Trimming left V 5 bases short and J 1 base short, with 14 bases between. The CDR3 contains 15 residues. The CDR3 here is CASSPSRGSQETQYF. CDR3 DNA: TGTGCCAGCAGCCCCAGCCGGGGGTCCCAAGAGACCCAGTACTTC. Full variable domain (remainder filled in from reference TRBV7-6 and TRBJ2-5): GAGVSQSPRYKVTKRGQDVALRCDPISGHVSLYWYRQALGQGPEFLTYFNYEAQQDKSGLPNDRFSAERPEGSISTLTIQRTEQRDSAMYRCASSPSRGSQETQYFGPGTRLLVL.

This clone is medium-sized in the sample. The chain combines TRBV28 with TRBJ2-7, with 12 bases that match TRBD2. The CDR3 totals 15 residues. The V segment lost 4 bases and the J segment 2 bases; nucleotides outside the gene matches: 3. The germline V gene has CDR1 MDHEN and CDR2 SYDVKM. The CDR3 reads CASSWGLAGTYEQYF. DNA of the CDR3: TGTGCCAGCAGTTGGGGACTAGCGGGCACCTACGAGCAGTACTTC.

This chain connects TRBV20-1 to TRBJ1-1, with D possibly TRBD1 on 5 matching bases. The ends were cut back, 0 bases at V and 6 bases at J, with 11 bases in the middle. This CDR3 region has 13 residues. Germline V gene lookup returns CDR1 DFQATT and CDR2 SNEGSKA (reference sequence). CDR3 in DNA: TGCAGTGCTAGAGACATGGAGGGGTCTGAAGCTTTCTTT. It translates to CSARDMEGSEAFF.

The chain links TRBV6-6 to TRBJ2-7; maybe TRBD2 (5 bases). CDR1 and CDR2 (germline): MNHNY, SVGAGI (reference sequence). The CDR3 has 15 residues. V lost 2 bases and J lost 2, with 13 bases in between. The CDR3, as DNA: TGTGCCAGCAGTTACGGAGGCGGACCGACCTACGAGCAGTACTTC. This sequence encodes CASSYGGGPTYEQYF.

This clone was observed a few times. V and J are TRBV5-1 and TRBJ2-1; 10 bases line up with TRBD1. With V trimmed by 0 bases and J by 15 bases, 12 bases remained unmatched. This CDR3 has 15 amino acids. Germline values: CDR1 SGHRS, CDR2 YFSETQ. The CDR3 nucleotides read TGCGCCAGCAGCTTGGGTGGGACAGGGGTGGAATTCCGGTTCTTC. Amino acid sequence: CASSLGGTGVEFRFF.

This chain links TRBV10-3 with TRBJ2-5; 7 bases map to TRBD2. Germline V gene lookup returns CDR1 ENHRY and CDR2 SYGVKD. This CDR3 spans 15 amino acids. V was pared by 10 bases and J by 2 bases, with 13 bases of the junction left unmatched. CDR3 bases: TGTGCCACAATAGGGTCCAGCGGGGTACAAGAGACCCAGTACTTC. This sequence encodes CATIGSSGVQETQYF.

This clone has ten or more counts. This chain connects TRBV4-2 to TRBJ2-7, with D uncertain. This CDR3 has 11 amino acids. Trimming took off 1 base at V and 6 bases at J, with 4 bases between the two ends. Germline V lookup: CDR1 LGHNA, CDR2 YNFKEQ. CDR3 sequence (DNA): TGTGCCAGCAGCCAAGGGTCCGAGCAGTACTTC. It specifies CASSQGSEQYF.

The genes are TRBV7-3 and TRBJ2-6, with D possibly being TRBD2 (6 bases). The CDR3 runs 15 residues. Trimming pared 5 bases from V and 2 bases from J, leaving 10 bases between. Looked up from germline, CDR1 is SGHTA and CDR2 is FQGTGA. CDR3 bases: TGTGCCAGCAGCACACTAGCTACTGGGGCCAACGTCCTGACTTTC. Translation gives CASSTLATGANVLTF.

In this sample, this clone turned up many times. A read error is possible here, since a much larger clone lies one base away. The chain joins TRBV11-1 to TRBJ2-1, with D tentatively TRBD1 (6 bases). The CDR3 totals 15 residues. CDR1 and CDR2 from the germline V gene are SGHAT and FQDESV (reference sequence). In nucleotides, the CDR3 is TGTGCCAGCAGCTTAGGTTGGGGGCAGGGACATGAGCGGTTCTTC. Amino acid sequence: CASSLGWGQGHERFF.

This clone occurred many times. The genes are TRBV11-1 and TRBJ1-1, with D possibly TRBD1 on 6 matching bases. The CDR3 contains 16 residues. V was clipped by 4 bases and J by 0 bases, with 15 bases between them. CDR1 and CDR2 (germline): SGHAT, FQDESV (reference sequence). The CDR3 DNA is TGTGCCAGCAGCTCCCCAGGGGCCCTCCTGAACACTGAAGCTTTCTTT. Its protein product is CASSSPGALLNTEAFF.